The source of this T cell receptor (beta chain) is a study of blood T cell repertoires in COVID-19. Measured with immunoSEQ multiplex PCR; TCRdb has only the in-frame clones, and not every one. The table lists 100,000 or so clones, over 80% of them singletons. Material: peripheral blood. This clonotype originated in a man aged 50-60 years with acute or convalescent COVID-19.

CDR3 sequence: CASSQGGRARGNEQFF. The DNA of the CDR3 is TGTGCCAGCAGCCAAGGGGGTCGGGCCCGGGGCAATGAGCAGTTCTTC. The chain employs TRBV14 and TRBJ2-1; TRBD2 might be the D (5 bases). Germline assignment: CDR1 SGHDN and CDR2 FVKESK. Trimming shortened V by 1 base and J by 6 bases, and 16 bases separated the two germline ends. This CDR3 spans 16 amino acids.